These T cell receptor beta chains were read from a single sample in a study of CD8 T cells in ankylosing spondylitis. Via MiXCR, TCRdb re-called the 5' RACE reads, giving one row per CDR3 protein. This table holds 200,000 to 300,000 distinct CDR3 sequences, roughly a tenth found once. Sequences were obtained from blood, either unsorted or a sorted T cell fraction (not recorded which). The receptors shown here come from a male donor with ankylosing spondylitis or in good health (not recorded which). CDR3s include the opening cysteine and the closing phenylalanine or tryptophan. D genes are given only for firm matches. Clone sizes are given selectively: once, few, many, or a class where the clone is expanded.

>NA|TRBJ2-1|TRBV11-2|NA
TGTGCCAGCAGCTCCTACAATGGTTCGAGGAATGAGCAGTTCTTC
CASSSYNGSRNEQFF
>TRBD2|TRBJ2-3|TRBV11-2|many
TGTGCCAGCAGCTACGTAACCGGGACTAGAACAGATACGCAGTATTTT
CASSYVTGTRTDTQYF
>NA|TRBJ2-1|TRBV11-3|NA
TGTGCCAGCAGCTTAAGGGGGACGGGAAGCAATGAGCAGTTCTTC
CASSLRGTGSNEQFF
>TRBD1|TRBJ1-3|TRBV30|many
TGTGCCTGGAGTCCGGGACAGGGCTCTGGAAACACCATATATTTT
CAWSPGQGSGNTIYF
>TRBD1|TRBJ1-2|TRBV20-1|many
TGCAGTGCTAGCACACAGGGGAGTTCGAACTATGGCTACACCTTC
CSASTQGSSNYGYTF
>NA|TRBJ2-2|TRBV5-1|NA
TGCACCAGCAGCGCGGGACCCCGAAACACCGGGGAGCTGTTTTTT
CTSSAGPRNTGELFF
>TRBD1|TRBJ2-3|TRBV20-1|many
TGCAGTGCTAGGGGGACAGGGGCTAGCACAGATACGCAGTATTTT
CSARGTGASTDTQYF
>NA|TRBJ1-4|TRBV4-1|NA
TGCGCCAGCAGCCAAGTTACTGCCGAAAAACTGTTTTTT
CASSQVTAEKLFF
>NA|TRBJ2-3|TRBV29-1|NA
TGCAGCGTTCGGGTCGGGAGTACCGCAGATACGCAGTATTTT
CSVRVGSTADTQYF
>TRBD1|TRBJ2-2|TRBV27|many
TGTGCCAGCGGGACCCGGGACAGGGGGTCCGGGGAGCTGTTTTTT
CASGTRDRGSGELFF
>TRBD2|TRBJ2-2|TRBV30|many
TGTGCCTGGATGCAGAGCGGGGGGGCTCATACCGGGGAGCTGTTTTTT
CAWMQSGGAHTGELFF
>NA|TRBJ1-4|TRBV30|many
TGTGCCTGGAGTGTAGGGGAAAAACTGTTTTTT
CAWSVGEKLFF
>NA|TRBJ1-6|TRBV6-1|many
TGTGCCAGCCATAAAGAGATTTCTAATTCACCCCTCCACTTT
CASHKEISNSPLHF
>TRBD1|TRBJ1-1|TRBV5-1|many
TGCGCCAGCAGCTTAACAGGGGGCTTGACTGAAGCTTTCTTT
CASSLTGGLTEAFF
>TRBD2|TRBJ2-7|TRBV20-1|NA
TGCAGTGCTAGAGATAGGGCTAGCGGGCGCTACGAGCAGTACTTC
CSARDRASGRYEQYF
>TRBD1|TRBJ1-2|TRBV10-3|many
TGTGCCATCGGACAGGATGGCTACACCTTC
CAIGQDGYTF